These 20 T cell receptor beta chains originate from one sample sequenced in a study of blood T cell repertoires in COVID-19. Data came from immunoSEQ multiplex PCR; TCRdb stores just in-frame clones and leaves some out. The sample records hundreds of thousands of clones, approximately 89% being singletons. What was sequenced was peripheral blood. These receptors were obtained from a woman aged 60-75 years with COVID-19, enrolled during active disease.

This chain uses TRBV2 with TRBJ1-1; 8 nucleotides agree with TRBD1. The CDR3 loop spans 14 amino acids. CDR1 is SNHLY and CDR2 is FYNNEI in the germline V gene. Losses at the gene ends were 6 bases for V and 2 bases for J; bases not matched to a gene: 5. The CDR3 sequence is CASSSDRANTEAFF. CDR3 nucleotides: TGTGCCAGCAGCTCGGACAGGGCCAACACTGAAGCTTTCTTT.

This rearrangement joins TRBV5-1 to TRBJ2-1, with D tentatively TRBD2 (6 bases). CDR3 length: 16 amino acids. V dropped 3 bases and J dropped 0 bases, with 13 bases sitting between them. Germline V gives CDR1 SGHRS, CDR2 YFSETQ. CDR3 DNA sequence: TGCGCCAGCAGCTCCGCCGCGGGGAGCTCCTACAATGAGCAGTTCTTC. Translated, it gives CASSSAAGSSYNEQFF. Full variable domain (remainder filled in from reference TRBV5-1 and TRBJ2-1): KAGVTQTPRYLIKTRGQQVTLSCSPISGHRSVSWYQQTPGQGLQFLFEYFSETQRNKGNFPGRFSGRQFSNSRSEMNVSTLELGDSALYLCASSSAAGSSYNEQFFGPGTRLTVL.

This rearrangement joins TRBV10-3 to TRBJ2-6; 7 nucleotides match TRBD2. After removal of 7 bases from V and 1 base from J, the junction contained 4 bases not matched to a gene. The CDR3 is made up of 15 amino acids. Germline lookup yields CDR1 ENHRY and CDR2 SYGVKD. The CDR3 DNA is TGTGCCATCAAAAGGGAGGGATCTGGGGCCAACGTCCTGACTTTC. As protein: CAIKREGSGANVLTF.

This chain links TRBV3-1 (or the pseudogene TRBV3-2) with TRBJ1-2; D not certain. This CDR3 contains 17 residues. Germline V CDR1 and CDR2: LGHDT, YNNKEL (reference sequence). The V end was cut by 0 bases, the J end by 0 bases, with 14 bases between. The CDR3 DNA reads as TGTGCCAGCAGCCAAGATTTATGGGCGGGAGCTAACTATGGCTACACCTTC. Translation gives CASSQDLWAGANYGYTF.

DNA for the CDR3: TGCGCCAGCAGCCTGGGGACAGGGCTAGAGACCCAGTACTTC. Translated: CASSLGTGLETQYF. J is TRBJ2-5 and V is TRBV5-1, with 9 nucleotides matching TRBD1. J was trimmed by 4 bases and V by 4 bases; bases with no gene match: 5. There are 14 residues in the CDR3. Germline lookup yields CDR1 SGHRS and CDR2 YFSETQ.

As for this clone: A read error may be the cause here, since a much bigger clone is one base away. Other DNA sequences of this sample code for an identical CDR3. This rearrangement joins TRBV28 to TRBJ1-2; 8 bases fit TRBD1. The CDR3 has 13 amino acids. Germline V gene sequence: CDR1 MDHEN, CDR2 SYDVKM. Losses at the gene ends were 6 bases for V and 3 bases for J; bases not matched to a gene: 3. CDR3 amino acids: CASSPDRDYGYTF. CDR3 coding DNA: TGTGCCAGCAGCCCGGACAGGGACTATGGCTACACCTTC.

There are a few counts of this clone. The sample carries other DNA sequences with the same CDR3. The V call is TRBV5-4, the J call TRBJ2-5; 8 nucleotides agree with TRBD1. Germline V CDR1 and CDR2: SGHNT, YYREEE (reference sequence). V shed 4 bases, J shed 5 bases, and the junction held 4 bases outside the gene matches. The CDR3 totals 13 residues. CDR3 loop: CASSLDRGETQYF. CDR3 nucleotides: TGTGCCAGCAGCCTAGACAGGGGTGAGACCCAGTACTTC.

The sample holds one count of this clone. This chain connects TRBV6-5 to TRBJ1-1; 8 bases map to TRBD1. CDR3 length: 16 residues. Looked up from germline, CDR1 is MNHEY and CDR2 is SVGAGI. The J segment lost 3 bases and the V segment lost 3 bases, leaving 9 bases of the junction unmatched. CDR3 protein: CASSYSTTGGYTEAFF. In DNA form, the CDR3 reads TGTGCCAGCAGTTATTCGACTACAGGGGGTTACACTGAAGCTTTCTTT.

This clone was seen more than once but under ten times. The J gene is TRBJ1-6, the V gene TRBV3-1 (or the pseudogene TRBV3-2); D not resolved. CDR1 and CDR2 from the germline V gene are LGHDT and YNNKEL (reference sequence). The CDR3 length is 12 residues. Trimming removed 1 base at V and 7 bases at J, with 2 bases between. This CDR3 reads CASSQVNSPLHF. In DNA, the CDR3 is TGTGCCAGCAGCCAAGTAAATTCACCCCTCCACTTT.

This clone has only one observation. V is TRBV5-1 and J is TRBJ1-2, with D unclear. The CDR3 covers 15 residues. The germline CDR1 and CDR2 sequences are SGHRS and YFSETQ. Deletions cut 0 bases from V and 6 bases from J, with 15 bases between. The CDR3 region is CASSLALRGIDGYTF. The CDR3 DNA reads as TGCGCCAGCAGCTTGGCCCTCCGGGGAATAGATGGCTACACCTTC.

The gene calls are TRBV7-9 and TRBJ2-1; 9 positions match TRBD1. Germline V gene data show CDR1 as SEHNR and CDR2 as FQNEAQ (reference sequence). V trimming: 4 bases; J trimming: 12 bases; junction bases outside the gene matches: 10. This CDR3 is built from 14 residues. CDR3 amino acids: CASSSAGQGKMQFF. DNA of the CDR3: TGTGCCAGCAGCTCAGCGGGACAGGGTAAAATGCAGTTCTTC.

This sequence joins TRBV7-9 and TRBJ2-3, with D perhaps matching TRBD2 (5 bases). CDR1 and CDR2 (germline): SEHNR, FQNEAQ (reference sequence). The V end lost 5 bases, the J end lost 2 bases, and 14 bases lay between the germline ends. The CDR3 sequence is 15 residues long. In DNA form, the CDR3 reads TGTGCCAGCAGCCTTCTCGGGGTGGACACAGATACGCAGTATTTT. Its protein product is CASSLLGVDTDTQYF.

The V call is TRBV7-2, the J call TRBJ1-2; 8 bases map to TRBD1. Trimming cost V 2 bases and J 2 bases; bases outside gene matches: 4. Germline loops: CDR1 SGHTA, CDR2 FQGNSA. The CDR3 loop spans 15 amino acids. DNA for the CDR3: TGTGCCAGCAGCTTATGGGACAGGACGAACTATGGCTACACCTTC. Protein sequence: CASSLWDRTNYGYTF.

The CDR3 DNA follows: TGTGCCAGCTCACCGACAGGGGGTTGGTACAATGAGCAGTTCTTC. Protein: CASSPTGGWYNEQFF. The V call is TRBV18, the J call TRBJ2-1; TRBD1 matches at 9 bases. This CDR3 is built from 15 residues. V lost 3 bases to trimming and J lost 4 bases; unmatched junction nucleotides: 4. CDR1 and CDR2 from the germline V gene are KGHSH and LQKENI.

The J gene is TRBJ1-2, the V gene TRBV4-1; a weak D match, TRBD1 (6 bases). The CDR3 runs to 16 residues. Trimming left V 1 base short and J 0 bases short, with 12 bases between. The germline V gene encodes CDR1 MGHRA and CDR2 YSYEKL. The CDR3 spells CASSQVDRLANYGYTF. The DNA of the CDR3 is TGCGCCAGCAGCCAAGTTGACAGGCTAGCTAACTATGGCTACACCTTC.

The rearrangement joins TRBV5-1 to TRBJ2-1; the D gene is possibly TRBD2 (5 bases). This CDR3 comprises 15 residues. V lost 4 bases and J lost 0, with 11 bases in between. CDR1 is SGHRS, CDR2 YFSETQ, per germline. CDR3 in amino acids: CASSPLAGSYNEQFF. CDR3 DNA sequence: TGCGCCAGCAGCCCCCTAGCTGGCTCCTACAATGAGCAGTTCTTC.

In the case of this clone: The junction and the germline gene differ at one end; a read error may be behind it. The genes are TRBV13 and TRBJ1-4; 7 bases are shared with TRBD1. This CDR3 contains 14 residues. Germline values: CDR1 PRHDT, CDR2 FYEKMQ (reference sequence). CDR3 sequence (DNA): TGTGCCAGCACCTTAGGGGGACAGTATGAAAAACTGTTTTTT. Its protein product is CASTLGGQYEKLFF.

V is TRBV5-1 and J is TRBJ1-3; 7 bases match TRBD1. Germline V gene sequence: CDR1 SGHRS, CDR2 YFSETQ. The CDR3 runs to 16 residues. V was pared by 0 bases and J by 7 bases, with 10 bases of the junction left unmatched. The CDR3 DNA follows: TGCGCCAGCAGCTTGGGGGGACAGACCCCGATGAACACCATATATTTT. Protein product: CASSLGGQTPMNTIYF.

This clone was observed a few times. The chain uses TRBV3-1 (or the pseudogene TRBV3-2) and TRBJ1-2; D is undetermined. V lost 7 bases, J lost 3 bases, and 15 bases lay in between. CDR1 and CDR2 from the germline V gene are LGHDT and YNNKEL (reference sequence). The CDR3 consists of 14 residues. The CDR3 nucleotides read TGTGCCAGCACCCAGAGCGGGGAGGACTATGGCTACACCTTC. Translation gives CASTQSGEDYGYTF.

This clone is a singleton in its sample. The rearrangement uses TRBV30 and TRBJ2-2, with TRBD2 as a possible D gene (6 bases). CDR3 size: 15 residues. In germline, CDR1 is GTSNPN, CDR2 SVGIG (reference sequence). Trimming took off 5 bases at V and 5 bases at J, with 18 bases between the two ends. In nucleotides, the CDR3 is TGTGCCTGGCGAGGGAATAGCGGTGGGACCGGGGAGCTGTTTTTT. This gives the protein CAWRGNSGGTGELFF.